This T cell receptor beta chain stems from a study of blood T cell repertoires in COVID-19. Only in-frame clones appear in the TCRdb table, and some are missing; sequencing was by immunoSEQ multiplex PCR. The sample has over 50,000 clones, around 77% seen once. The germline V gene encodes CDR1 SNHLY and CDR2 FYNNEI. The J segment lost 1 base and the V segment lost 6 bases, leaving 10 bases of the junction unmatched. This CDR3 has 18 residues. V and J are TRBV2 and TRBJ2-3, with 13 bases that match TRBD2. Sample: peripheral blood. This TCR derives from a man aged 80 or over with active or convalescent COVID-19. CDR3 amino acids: CASSRTSGSRGGTDTQYF. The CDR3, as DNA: TGTGCCAGCAGCCGGACTAGCGGGAGCCGCGGGGGCACAGATACGCAGTATTTT.